The next 16 T cell receptor beta chains were all read from a single sample in a study of shared clonotypes between healthy human individuals. The method was immunoSEQ multiplex PCR; TCRdb's version includes in-frame clones alone and lacks a portion of them. The table lists about 230,000 clones, under 80% of them singletons. The sequenced sample consisted of memory CD4+ T cells sorted from blood. Subset given: CD45RA-negative fraction. The receptors come from a man aged 30 to 45 in good health.

This clone appeared once. The CDR3 DNA is TGTGCCAGCGGACAGACAGAGTTCTCTGGAAACACCATATATTTT. Protein sequence: CASGQTEFSGNTIYF. V is TRBV6-1 and J is TRBJ1-3, with TRBD1 as a possible D gene (6 bases). V was trimmed by 8 bases and J by 0 bases, leaving 14 bases between them. The CDR3 spans 15 residues. Germline CDR1 MNHNS, CDR2 SASEGT.

The sample holds a few counts of this clone. The chain employs TRBV10-1 and TRBJ2-1; 12 nucleotides line up with TRBD2. V trimming: 4 bases; J trimming: 1 base; junction bases outside the gene matches: 2. The CDR3 runs to 16 residues. The germline CDR1 and CDR2 sequences are WNHNN and SYGVQD (reference sequence). CDR3 sequence (DNA): TGCGCCAGCAGTGTGACTAGCGGGAGATCCTACAATGAGCAGTTCTTC. Its translation: CASSVTSGRSYNEQFF.

The chain employs TRBV5-4 and TRBJ2-5; D might be TRBD1 or TRBD2, each matching 5 bases. V lost 0 bases and J lost 5, with 14 bases in between. The V gene's germline CDR1 is SGHNT and CDR2 YYREEE (reference sequence). This CDR3 has 15 amino acids. The CDR3 protein is CASSLASGTQETQYF. The CDR3, as DNA: TGTGCCAGCAGCTTGGCTTCAGGGACCCAGGAGACCCAGTACTTC.

The CDR3 loop reads CASSVAGPTYEQYF. Written as DNA, the CDR3 is TGTGCCAGCAGCGTAGCCGGGCCTACCTACGAGCAGTACTTC. This chain connects TRBV11-2 to TRBJ2-7; D remains unclear. The CDR3 runs 14 residues. Trimming pared 5 bases from V and 2 bases from J, leaving 13 bases between. Germline assignment: CDR1 SGHAT and CDR2 FQNNGV. Drawing the rest from reference TRBV11-2 and TRBJ2-7, the complete variable domain is EAGVAQSPRYKIIEKRQSVAFWCNPISGHATLYWYQQILGQGPKLLIQFQNNGVVDDSQLPKDRFSAERLKGVDSTLKIQPAKLEDSAVYLCASSVAGPTYEQYFGPGTRLTVT.

This chain connects TRBV7-9 to TRBJ1-1, with D uncertain. Germline V gene lookup returns CDR1 SEHNR and CDR2 FQNEAQ (reference sequence). The CDR3 has 12 amino acids. V dropped 5 bases and J dropped 1 base, with 5 bases sitting between them. This chain's CDR3 is CASSHENTEAFF. The CDR3 coding sequence is TGTGCCAGCAGCCACGAGAACACTGAAGCTTTCTTT.

V and J are TRBV9 and TRBJ2-1; 7 bases agree with TRBD2. This CDR3 spans 15 amino acids. Germline V lookup: CDR1 SGDLS, CDR2 YYNGEE. Germline trimming cut 2 bases from V and 6 bases from J; bases unmatched to any gene: 8. DNA for the CDR3: TGTGCCAGCAGCGTGGGTAGCGGGTTGGGCAATGAGCAGTTCTTC. Amino acid sequence: CASSVGSGLGNEQFF.

The chain couples TRBV29-1 to TRBJ2-5; D is perhaps TRBD1 (6 bases). Per the germline V gene, CDR1 is SQVTM and CDR2 is ANQGSEA. The CDR3 extends over 12 amino acids. Trimming cost V 4 bases and J 2 bases, with 8 bases left between them. DNA for the CDR3: TGCAGCGTTGGGACAGATCAAGAGACCCAGTACTTC. Its protein product is CSVGTDQETQYF.

This clone was seen more than once but under ten times. One junction end does not reproduce the germline sequence, and a read error may be involved. The chain links TRBV27 to TRBJ2-5; D is unresolved. Germline values: CDR1 MNHEY, CDR2 SMNVEV (reference sequence). This CDR3 has 14 residues. CDR3 residues: CASSLSPHQETQYF. DNA of the CDR3: TGTGCCAGCAGTTTATCTCCTCACCAGGAGACCCAGTACTTC.

The chain combines TRBV7-3 with TRBJ1-2; tentative D call: TRBD1 (5 bases). The germline V and J ends were trimmed by 5 bases and 7 bases, with 17 bases remaining between them. Germline values: CDR1 SGHTA, CDR2 FQGTGA. CDR3 size: 14 residues. In nucleotides, the CDR3 is TGTGCCAGCAGCCCAGCGGGGGTTCAACTTGGCTACACCTTC. Protein product: CASSPAGVQLGYTF.

V usage is TRBV5-1 and J usage is TRBJ2-4; TRBD1 might be the D (6 bases). The CDR3 runs 17 residues. The V gene's germline CDR1 is SGHRS and CDR2 YFSETQ. Between the trimmed V and J ends, which lost 1 base and 0 bases, there was a span of 14 bases. CDR3 protein: CASSLLGGAVAKNIQYF. The DNA for the CDR3 is TGCGCCAGCAGCTTGCTAGGGGGAGCCGTAGCCAAAAACATTCAGTACTTC.

This clone was seen a few times. Being one base from a much bigger clone, this may be a read error. Other nucleotide sequences in the sample specify the same CDR3. The chain is built from TRBV2 and TRBJ2-5, with D possibly being TRBD2 (7 bases). Looked up from germline, CDR1 is SNHLY and CDR2 is FYNNEI. V was shortened by 8 bases and J by 10 bases, with 20 bases between the two germline ends. The CDR3 has 13 amino acids. Here the CDR3 DNA reads TGTGCCAGCGGGGGGGCGGACCTGGGGGACCAGTACTTC. Translated: CASGGADLGDQYF.

This clone was seen only a few times. The CDR3 reads CAISAEPNQPQHF. CDR3 DNA: TGTGCCATCAGTGCCGAGCCCAATCAGCCCCAGCATTTT. The chain recombines TRBV10-3 with TRBJ1-5; D gene unclear. The CDR3 has 13 residues. Trimming removed 4 bases at V and 3 bases at J, with 7 bases between. In germline, CDR1 is ENHRY, CDR2 SYGVKD.

This chain uses TRBV10-2 with TRBJ2-2; 12 nucleotides match TRBD2. The germline V gene has CDR1 WSHSY and CDR2 SAAADI. The CDR3 contains 17 residues. The J segment lost 4 bases and the V segment lost 4 bases, leaving 7 bases of the junction unmatched. CDR3 amino acids: CASSGLAGGPTTGELFF. CDR3 coding DNA: TGCGCCAGCAGTGGTCTAGCGGGAGGGCCGACCACCGGGGAGCTGTTTTTT.

This chain connects TRBV6-5 to TRBJ1-1; D gene uncertain. This CDR3 is built from 13 residues. CDR1 is MNHEY and CDR2 is SVGAGI in the germline V gene. V shed 4 bases and J shed 1 base, with 7 bases lying between them. The CDR3 nucleotides read TGTGCCAGCAGTTCGACCGGGAACACTGAAGCTTTCTTT. It encodes CASSSTGNTEAFF.

The CDR3 reads CAWGPGTSGSKTQYF. The CDR3 region has the DNA TGTGCCTGGGGCCCTGGGACTAGCGGGAGCAAGACCCAGTACTTC. The V call is TRBV30, the J call TRBJ2-5, with 14 nucleotides matching TRBD2. This CDR3 is 15 amino acids long. The junction had 8 bases not matched to a gene; V was cut back by 5 bases and J by 6 bases. Germline CDR1 reads GTSNPN; CDR2 reads SVGIG (reference sequence).

The chain carries TRBV5-4 and TRBJ1-1; 7 bases align to TRBD1. The CDR3 contains 14 residues. Losses at the gene ends were 4 bases for V and 5 bases for J; bases not matched to a gene: 8. Germline CDR1 and CDR2: SGHNT and YYREEE (reference sequence). The DNA of the CDR3 is TGTGCCAGCAGCAAGGACAGGAAAGAGACTGAAGCTTTCTTT. It is translated as CASSKDRKETEAFF.